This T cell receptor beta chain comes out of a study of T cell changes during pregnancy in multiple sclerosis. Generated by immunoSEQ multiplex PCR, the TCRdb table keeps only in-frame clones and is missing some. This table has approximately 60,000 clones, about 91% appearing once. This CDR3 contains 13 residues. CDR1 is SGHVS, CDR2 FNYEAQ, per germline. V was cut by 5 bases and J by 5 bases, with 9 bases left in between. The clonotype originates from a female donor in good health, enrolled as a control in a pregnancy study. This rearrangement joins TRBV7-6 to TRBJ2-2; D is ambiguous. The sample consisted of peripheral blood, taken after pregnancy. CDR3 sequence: CASSPKSTGELFF. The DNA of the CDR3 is TGTGCCAGCAGCCCTAAGTCGACCGGGGAGCTGTTTTTT. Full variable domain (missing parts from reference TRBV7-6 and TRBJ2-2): GAGVSQSPRYKVTKRGQDVALRCDPISGHVSLYWYRQALGQGPEFLTYFNYEAQQDKSGLPNDRFSAERPEGSISTLTIQRTEQRDSAMYRCASSPKSTGELFFGEGSRLTVL.